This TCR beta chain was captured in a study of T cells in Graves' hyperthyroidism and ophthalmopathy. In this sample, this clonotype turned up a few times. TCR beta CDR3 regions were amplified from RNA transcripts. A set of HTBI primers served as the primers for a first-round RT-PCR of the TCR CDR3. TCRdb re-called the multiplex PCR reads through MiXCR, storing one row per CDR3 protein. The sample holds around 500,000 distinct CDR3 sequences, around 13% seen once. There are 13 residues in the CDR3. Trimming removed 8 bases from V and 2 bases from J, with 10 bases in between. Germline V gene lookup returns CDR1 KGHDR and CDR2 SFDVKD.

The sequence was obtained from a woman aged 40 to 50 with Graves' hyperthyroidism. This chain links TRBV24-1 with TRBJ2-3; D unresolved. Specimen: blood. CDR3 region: CATKSRSTDTQYF. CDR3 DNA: TGTGCCACCAAATCCCGGTCCACAGATACGCAGTATTTT.